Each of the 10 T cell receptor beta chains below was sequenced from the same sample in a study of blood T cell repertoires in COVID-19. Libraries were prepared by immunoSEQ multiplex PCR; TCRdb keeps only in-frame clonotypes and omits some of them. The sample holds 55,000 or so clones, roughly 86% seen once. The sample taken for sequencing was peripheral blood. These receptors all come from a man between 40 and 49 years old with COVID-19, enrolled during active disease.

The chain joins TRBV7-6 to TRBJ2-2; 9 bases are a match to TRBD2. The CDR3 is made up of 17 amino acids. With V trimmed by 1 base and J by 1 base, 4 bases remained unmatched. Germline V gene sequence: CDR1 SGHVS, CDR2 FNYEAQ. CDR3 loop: CASSLVGAGGNTGELFF. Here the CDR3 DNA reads TGTGCCAGCAGCTTAGTTGGAGCGGGGGGGAACACCGGGGAGCTGTTTTTT.

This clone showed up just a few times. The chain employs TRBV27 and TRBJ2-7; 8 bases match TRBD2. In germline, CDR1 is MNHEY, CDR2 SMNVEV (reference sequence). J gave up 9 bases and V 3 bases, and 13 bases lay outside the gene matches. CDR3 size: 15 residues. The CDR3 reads CASSFQGSGASGQYF. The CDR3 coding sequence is TGTGCCAGCAGTTTTCAGGGTAGCGGGGCCTCGGGGCAGTACTTC.

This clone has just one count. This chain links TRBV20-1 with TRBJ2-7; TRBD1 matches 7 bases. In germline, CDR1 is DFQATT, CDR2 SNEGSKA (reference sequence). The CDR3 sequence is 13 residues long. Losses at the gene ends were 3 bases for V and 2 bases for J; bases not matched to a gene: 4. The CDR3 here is CSASPDRAYEQYF. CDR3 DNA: TGCAGTGCTAGTCCCGACAGGGCCTACGAGCAGTACTTC.

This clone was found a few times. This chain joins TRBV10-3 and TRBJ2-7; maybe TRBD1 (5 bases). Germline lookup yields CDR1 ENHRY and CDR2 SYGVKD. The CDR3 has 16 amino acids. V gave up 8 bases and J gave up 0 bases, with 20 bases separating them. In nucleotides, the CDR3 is TGTGCCATCGGGTCCAATAACAGGATTAACTCCTACGAGCAGTACTTC. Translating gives CAIGSNNRINSYEQYF.

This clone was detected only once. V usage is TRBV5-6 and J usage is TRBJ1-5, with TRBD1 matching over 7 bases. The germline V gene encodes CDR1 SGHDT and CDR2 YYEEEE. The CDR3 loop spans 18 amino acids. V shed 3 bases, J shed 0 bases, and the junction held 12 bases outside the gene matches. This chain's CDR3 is CASSSGPTGSNSNQPQHF. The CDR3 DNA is TGTGCCAGCAGCTCGGGACCGACAGGGTCTAATAGCAATCAGCCCCAGCATTTT.

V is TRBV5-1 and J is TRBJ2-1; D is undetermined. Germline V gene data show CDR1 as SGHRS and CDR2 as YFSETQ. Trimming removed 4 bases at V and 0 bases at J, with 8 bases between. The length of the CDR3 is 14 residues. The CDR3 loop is CASSLADSYNEQFF. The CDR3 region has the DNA TGCGCCAGCAGCCTTGCGGACTCCTACAATGAGCAGTTCTTC. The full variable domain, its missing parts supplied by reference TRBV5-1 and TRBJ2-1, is KAGVTQTPRYLIKTRGQQVTLSCSPISGHRSVSWYQQTPGQGLQFLFEYFSETQRNKGNFPGRFSGRQFSNSRSEMNVSTLELGDSALYLCASSLADSYNEQFFGPGTRLTVL.

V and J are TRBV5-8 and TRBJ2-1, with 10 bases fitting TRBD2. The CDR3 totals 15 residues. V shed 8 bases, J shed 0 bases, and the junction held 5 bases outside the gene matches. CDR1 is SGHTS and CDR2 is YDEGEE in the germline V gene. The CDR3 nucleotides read TGTGCCAGTAGTAGCGGGGGGAGCTCCTACAATGAGCAGTTCTTC. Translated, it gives CASSSGGSSYNEQFF. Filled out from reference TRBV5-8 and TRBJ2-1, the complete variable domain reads EAGVTQSPTHLIKTRGQQATLRCSPISGHTSVYWYQQALGLGLQFLLWYDEGEERNRGNFPPRFSGRQFPNYSSELNVNALELEDSALYLCASSSGGSSYNEQFFGPGTRLTVL.

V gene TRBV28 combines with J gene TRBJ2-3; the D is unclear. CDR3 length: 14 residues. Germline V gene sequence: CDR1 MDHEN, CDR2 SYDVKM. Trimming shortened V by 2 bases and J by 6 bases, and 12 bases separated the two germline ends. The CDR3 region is CASSLTGISDTQYF. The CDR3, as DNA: TGTGCCAGCAGTTTAACGGGTATTAGTGATACGCAGTATTTT.

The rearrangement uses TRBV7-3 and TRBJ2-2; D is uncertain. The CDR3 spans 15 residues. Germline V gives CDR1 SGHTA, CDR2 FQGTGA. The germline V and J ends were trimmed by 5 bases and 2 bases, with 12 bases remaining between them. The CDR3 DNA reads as TGTGCCAGCAGCGAACAGCCTTCCAACACCGGGGAGCTGTTTTTT. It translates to CASSEQPSNTGELFF.

CDR3 protein: CAWTRDSYGYTF. The CDR3 DNA is TGTGCCTGGACCCGGGACAGCTATGGCTACACCTTC. V and J are TRBV30 and TRBJ1-2; 7 bases fit TRBD1. This CDR3 has 12 amino acids. Trimming removed 4 bases from V and 4 bases from J; junction bases left unmatched: 3. From germline, CDR1 is GTSNPN and CDR2 SVGIG (reference sequence).